This T cell receptor beta chain was retrieved from a study of beta chain features in type 1 diabetes. Whole-study context: Cells sorted and examined across all samples totaled approximately 100 million.

Since all of the isolated RNA was reverse transcribed, expressed TCRB transcripts were what got sequenced. Sequencing used immunoSEQ multiplex PCR; TCRdb keeps in-frame clones, though not all of them. The data show just over 450,000 clones, with about 32% seen just once and around 0.065% held by the top ten. The study, taken as a whole, reports: Insertions were fewer and deletions more numerous at VDJ junctions in type 1 diabetes patients. Shorter templates might be favored by PCR, equally in patients and controls.

V lost 0 bases to trimming and J lost 5 bases; unmatched junction nucleotides: 3. The CDR3 extends over 14 amino acids. Germline V gene data show CDR1 as SGHTA and CDR2 as FQGTGA. A remark on this clone: Its specificity is not known.

The clonotype comes from a man aged 18-30 years in good health. The sequenced material came from naive CD4+ T cells from blood. This chain uses TRBV7-3 with TRBJ2-5, with 7 bases identical to TRBD2. The CDR3 DNA reads as TGTGCCAGCAGCTTAACCCCCGGGGGGGAGACCCAGTACTTC. The encoded protein is CASSLTPGGETQYF.